This TCR beta chain was captured by sequencing in a study of regulatory T cells in long-lasting Graves disease. Study overall: Freshly diagnosed Graves' patients had used antithyroid drugs for under 3 months.

To make TCR beta libraries, researchers used iRepertoire HTBI primers and Arm-PCR of CDR3 regions. Original processing notes: Overall, samples carried more than 55 TRBV and about 15 TRBJ segments. TCRdb re-derived calls from the multiplex PCR reads in MiXCR, one entry per CDR3 protein. None of the V and J calls come from the authors' own analysis; TCRdb made them. The sample includes about 540,000 distinct CDR3 sequences, approximately 13% of them seen just once. The sample's time point: newly diagnosed GD, antithyroid drugs for less than 3 months. RNA extracted from PBMCs served as the sequencing template. EDTA tubes received approximately 9.8 milliliters of drawn peripheral blood. These same records also appear under a second study, on T cells in Graves' hyperthyroidism and ophthalmopathy.

This TCR was sampled from a man aged 25-40 years with Graves disease. The sample was peripheral blood mononuclear cells (PBMCs), taken at new diagnosis, from a patient treated with antithyroid drugs.

DNA of the CDR3: TGCAGTTTAAACCGTGCTAGGAGTATCACAGATACGCAGTATTTT. Its translation: CSLNRARSITDTQYF. The chain couples TRBV20-1 to TRBJ2-3; D call uncertain. CDR1 and CDR2 (germline): DFQATT, SNEGSKA (reference sequence). V shed 8 bases and J shed 2 bases, with 20 bases lying between them. The CDR3 runs to 15 residues.